What follows describes a single TCR beta chain. In TCRdb, the RT-PCR reads were re-called with MiXCR into one record per CDR3 protein. Found here are some 880,000 distinct CDR3 sequences, approximately 19% of them singletons; the top ten hold roughly 6%. The data belong to a study of patients and donors after allogeneic stem cell transplantation. Material for sequencing was blood, either unsorted or a sorted T cell fraction (not recorded which). This clonotype was sampled from a human donor who was either an allogeneic HSCT recipient or a stem cell or donor lymphocyte infusion donor (not recorded which). It is not recorded whose cells these are; they may come from a transplant donor.

The CDR3 DNA sequence: TGTGCCACCAGCAGAGTAACGGGGCAGGGGAGAGACGAGCAGTACTTC. Protein sequence: CATSRVTGQGRDEQYF. This chain uses TRBV15 with TRBJ2-7; the D gene is possibly TRBD1 (6 bases). Trimming stripped 1 base from V and 5 bases from J, with 18 bases between. The germline CDR1 and CDR2 sequences are LNHNV and YYDKDF (reference sequence). The CDR3 totals 16 residues. Variable domain in full (rest from reference TRBV15 and TRBJ2-7): DAMVIQNPRYQVTQFGKPVTLSCSQTLNHNVMYWYQQKSSQAPKLLFHYYDKDFNNEADTPDNFQSRRPNTSFCFLDIRSPGLGDTAMYLCATSRVTGQGRDEQYFGPGTRLTVT.